This T cell receptor (beta chain) was profiled in a study of blood T cells in healthy people across ages. Study-wide findings and caveats: Both higher diversity and more naive CD4+ cells marked long-lived donors when set against aged donors.

The study isolated at least 6 million PBMCs from each sample. Using a J-beta primer mix together with a sample-barcoded 5' primer, a second PCR was run for about 6 to 12 cycles. Via MiXCR, TCRdb re-called the 5' RACE reads, giving one row per CDR3 protein. The data show 850,000 to 950,000 distinct CDR3 sequences, with around 30% seen just once and 17% held by the top ten. There are a few counts of this clonotype. What it recognizes is unknown. The clonotype originates from an elderly woman in good health. The sample consisted of blood.

Written as DNA, the CDR3 is TGTGCTAGTGGCTCCGGGACAGGACTGAACACTGAAGCTTTCTTT. Amino acid sequence: CASGSGTGLNTEAFF. The chain joins TRBV12-5 to TRBJ1-1; 8 nucleotides match TRBD1. The trim removed 6 bases at V and 0 bases at J, leaving 6 bases unmatched. This CDR3 contains 15 residues. Per the germline V gene, CDR1 is LGHNT and CDR2 is FRNRAP.